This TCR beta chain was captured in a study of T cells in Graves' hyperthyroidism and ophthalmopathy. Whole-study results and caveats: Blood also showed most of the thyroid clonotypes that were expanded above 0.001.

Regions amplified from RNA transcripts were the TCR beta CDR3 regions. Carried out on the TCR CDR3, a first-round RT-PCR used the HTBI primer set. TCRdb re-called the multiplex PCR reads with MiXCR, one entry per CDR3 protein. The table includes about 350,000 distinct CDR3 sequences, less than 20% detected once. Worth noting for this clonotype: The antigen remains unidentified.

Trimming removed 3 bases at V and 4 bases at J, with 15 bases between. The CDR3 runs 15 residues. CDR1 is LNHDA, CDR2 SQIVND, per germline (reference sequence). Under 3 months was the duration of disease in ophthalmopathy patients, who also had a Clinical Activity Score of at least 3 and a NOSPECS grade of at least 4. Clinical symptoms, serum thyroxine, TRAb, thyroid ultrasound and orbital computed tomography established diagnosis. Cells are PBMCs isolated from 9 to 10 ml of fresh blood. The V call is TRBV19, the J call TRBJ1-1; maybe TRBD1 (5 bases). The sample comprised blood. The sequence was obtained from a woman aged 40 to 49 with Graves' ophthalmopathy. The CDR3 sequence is CASSMGGRTGTEAFF. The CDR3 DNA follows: TGTGCCAGTAGTATGGGGGGGAGAACAGGCACTGAAGCTTTCTTT.